These 2 T cell receptor beta chains share one sample of origin, sequenced in a study of Graves' ophthalmopathy and Graves' hyperthyroidism. CDR3 regions of TCR beta were amplified from RNA transcripts. Second-round multiplex PCR came after a first-round RT-PCR that employed HTBI primers. TCRdb independently ran MiXCR on the multiplex PCR reads; one entry per CDR3 protein. The sample shows some 350,000 distinct CDR3 sequences, 15% to 20% of them seen only once. What was sequenced was peripheral blood. These receptors were collected from an adult woman with stable Graves' hyperthyroidism.

This clonotype showed up many times. The chain combines TRBV7-8 with TRBJ2-2; weak D call: TRBD1 (5 bases). Germline V gene lookup returns CDR1 SGHVS and CDR2 FQNEAQ. The CDR3 extends over 16 amino acids. V lost 5 bases and J lost 2, with 15 bases in between. CDR3 protein: CASSKGTGVNTGELFF. DNA for the CDR3: TGTGCCAGCAGCAAAGGCACAGGAGTTAACACCGGGGAGCTGTTTTTT.

This clonotype was observed a few times. This chain joins TRBV19 and TRBJ2-2, with TRBD2 identical over 9 bases. Trimming cost V 4 bases and J 9 bases; bases outside gene matches: 3. CDR1 is LNHDA, CDR2 SQIVND, per germline (reference sequence). This CDR3 spans 13 amino acids. The CDR3 DNA follows: TGTGCCAGTAGTAATAGCGGGAGCCGGGAGCTGTTTTTT. Protein: CASSNSGSRELFF.